This TCR beta chain was retrieved from a study of blood T cell repertoires in COVID-19. Looking at the study overall: Acute and convalescent COVID-19 samples came from the United States, Italy and Spain. T cells, B-cell-depleted T cells, or PBMCs supplied cDNA or gDNA.

In the original processing: Counts of nucleated cells, estimated from reference gene primer amplification, were obtained. Clones were read by immunoSEQ multiplex PCR, and TCRdb kept only the in-frame ones, dropping some. Clone size and the V and J calls come from that table; the DNA yielded D and trimming. The repertoire holds some 200,000 clones, with 75% to 80% as singletons. Material for sequencing was peripheral blood. The sequence derives from a woman in her fifties or sixties with active or convalescent COVID-19.

This CDR3 is CASSYAQTPSYEQYF. The CDR3 region has the DNA TGTGCCAGCAGTTACGCCCAGACACCCTCCTACGAGCAGTACTTC. V and J are TRBV6-5 and TRBJ2-7; no firm D call. The V end lost 2 bases, the J end lost 0 bases, and 11 bases lay between the germline ends. The germline CDR1 and CDR2 sequences are MNHEY and SVGAGI. CDR3 length: 15 residues.